This TCR beta chain was recovered during a study of T cell responses to AZD1222 COVID-19 vaccine. Study results and caveats: Donors in the cohort were predominantly white British and more often female, and clonal diversity was possibly underestimated. Seropositive AZD1222 recipients at baseline numbered only 6 or 7. Among spike-specific TCRs, nearly half reportedly target unmutated variant regions.

The table came from immunoSEQ multiplex PCR; TCRdb's copy has only in-frame clones and leaves some out. The sample consists of some 95,000 clones, 65% to 90% of them appearing once. Points on this clone: Its antigen is unknown.

There are 15 residues in the CDR3. Germline V lookup: CDR1 MNHEY, CDR2 SVGAGI. J lost 7 bases, V lost 2 bases, and 8 bases had no gene match. Material: peripheral blood, obtained on day 0 of AZD1222 vaccination. The clonotype originates from an adult in good health. V is TRBV6-5 and J is TRBJ2-1; 7 nucleotides agree with TRBD1. The CDR3 DNA reads as TGTGCCAGCAGTTACGGGACAGTGGCCCAAAATGAGCAGTTCTTC. As protein: CASSYGTVAQNEQFF.